The 17 T cell receptor beta chains presented below share a single source sample, sequenced in a study of blood T cells in healthy people across ages. Primed by a sample-barcoded 5' primer and a J-beta primer mix, a second PCR proceeded for about 6 to 11 cycles. Via MiXCR, TCRdb re-called the 5' RACE reads, giving one row per CDR3 protein. The repertoire includes about 1.4 million distinct CDR3 sequences, 55% to 75% of them detected once, and 5% to 7% sits in the top ten. The sample comprised blood. These receptors were taken from a young man in good health.

This clonotype has more than one count but fewer than ten. The genes are TRBV6-6 and TRBJ2-7; D unresolved. The germline V and J ends were trimmed by 2 bases and 3 bases, with 11 bases remaining between them. This CDR3 is built from 14 residues. Germline lookup yields CDR1 MNHNY and CDR2 SVGAGI (reference sequence). DNA for the CDR3: TGTGCCAGCAGTTACACGAGCAGACACTACGAGCAGTACTTC. Translating gives CASSYTSRHYEQYF.

This clonotype was picked up a small number of times. The chain combines TRBV5-1 with TRBJ2-6; D perhaps matches TRBD1 (5 bases). From germline, CDR1 is SGHRS and CDR2 YFSETQ. This CDR3 spans 16 amino acids. Trimming stripped 4 bases from V and 1 base from J, with 12 bases between. The CDR3 is CASSDSTASGANVLTF. The DNA for the CDR3 is TGCGCCAGCAGCGATTCGACAGCATCTGGGGCCAACGTCCTGACTTTC.

The V gene is TRBV6-5, the J gene TRBJ1-2; no reliable D call. The CDR3 covers 13 residues. Germline assignment: CDR1 MNHEY and CDR2 SVGAGI. The V end was cut by 5 bases, the J end by 2 bases, with 9 bases between. CDR3 bases: TGTGCCAGCAGTCATGGCATCAACTATGGCTACACCTTC. Protein: CASSHGINYGYTF.

The J gene is TRBJ2-1, the V gene TRBV6-5, with TRBD2 as a possible D gene (6 bases). The CDR3 extends over 17 amino acids. Germline CDR1 reads MNHEY; CDR2 reads SVGAGI. The V end lost 0 bases, the J end lost 10 bases, and 22 bases lay between the germline ends. CDR3 nucleotide sequence: TGTGCCAGCAGTTACTCCCCTGGGGCGGGGAGCTCCTACGAGCAGTTCTTC. Translating it yields CASSYSPGAGSSYEQFF.

This clonotype was observed a handful of times. The gene calls are TRBV4-1 and TRBJ1-5, with D perhaps matching TRBD1 (5 bases). CDR1 and CDR2 (germline): MGHRA, YSYEKL. V was clipped by 1 base and J by 4 bases, with 8 bases between them. This CDR3 spans 14 amino acids. This chain's CDR3 is CASSQAGWNQPQHF. CDR3 bases: TGCGCCAGCAGCCAAGCAGGGTGGAATCAGCCCCAGCATTTT.

This rearrangement joins TRBV27 to TRBJ2-5; no definite D call. The CDR3 has 13 amino acids. V was trimmed by 4 bases and J by 2 bases, leaving 8 bases between them. In germline, CDR1 is MNHEY, CDR2 SMNVEV (reference sequence). The CDR3 bases are TGTGCCAGCAGTTGGAACAGACAAGAGACCCAGTACTTC. Its protein is CASSWNRQETQYF.

This chain connects TRBV29-1 to TRBJ2-4; D may be TRBD2 (6 bases). The germline V and J ends were trimmed by 2 bases and 7 bases, with 9 bases remaining between them. Germline V gene sequence: CDR1 SQVTM, CDR2 ANQGSEA. The CDR3 is 12 amino acids. The CDR3 region is CSVELSGNIQYF. The CDR3 DNA sequence: TGCAGCGTTGAATTGAGCGGGAACATTCAGTACTTC.

The chain recombines TRBV29-1 with TRBJ2-1; 7 bases are a match to TRBD1. The CDR3 is 16 residues long. V shed 7 bases, J shed 8 bases, and the junction held 20 bases outside the gene matches. Looked up from germline, CDR1 is SQVTM and CDR2 is ANQGSEA. CDR3: CSARDSLPGAADEQFF. CDR3 nucleotide sequence: TGCAGCGCCAGGGACAGTCTCCCTGGGGCCGCGGATGAGCAGTTCTTC.

The chain couples TRBV5-5 to TRBJ1-2, with D possibly matching TRBD1 (6 bases). Trimming pared 5 bases from V and 8 bases from J, leaving 25 bases between. The CDR3 covers 16 residues. Germline-derived CDR1 and CDR2 are SGHKS and YYEKEE (reference sequence). The CDR3 loop is CASSSNWDPGAGGYTF. As DNA, the CDR3 is TGTGCCAGCAGTTCGAACTGGGACCCAGGGGCGGGGGGCTACACCTTC. Filled out from reference TRBV5-5 and TRBJ1-2, the complete variable domain reads DAGVTQSPTHLIKTRGQQVTLRCSPISGHKSVSWYQQVLGQGPQFIFQYYEKEERGRGNFPDRFSARQFPNYSSELNVNALLLGDSALYLCASSSNWDPGAGGYTFGSGTRLTVV.

This chain uses TRBV25-1 with TRBJ2-3; TRBD2 matches at 7 bases. Germline loops: CDR1 MGHDK, CDR2 SYGVNS. CDR3 size: 16 residues. The trim removed 7 bases at V and 2 bases at J, leaving 12 bases unmatched. CDR3 sequence (DNA): TGTGCCAGCATTGAGCTTGCTAGCGGAGTCACAGATACGCAGTATTTT. Translation gives CASIELASGVTDTQYF.

The chain has TRBV12-3 or TRBV12-4 and TRBJ2-4, with TRBD1 matching over 11 bases. The last part of the DNA fits TRBJ2-7 better; the J call may be wrong. The CDR3 is made up of 14 amino acids. DNA for the CDR3: TGTGCCAGCACCTGGACAGGGGGCACCTACGAGCAGTACTTC. Translated, it gives CASTWTGGTYEQYF.

CDR3 region: CSVEQGSDYGYTF. The CDR3, as DNA: TGCAGCGTTGAACAGGGATCCGACTATGGCTACACCTTC. The chain employs TRBV29-1 and TRBJ1-2; TRBD1 might be the D (5 bases). CDR1 is SQVTM and CDR2 is ANQGSEA in the germline V gene. The CDR3 consists of 13 residues. The germline V and J ends were trimmed by 2 bases and 3 bases, with 10 bases remaining between them. Complete variable domain (other parts from reference TRBV29-1 and TRBJ1-2): SAVISQKPSRDICQRGTSLTIQCQVDSQVTMMFWYRQQPGQSLTLIATANQGSEATYESGFVIDKFPISRPNLTFSTLTVSNMSPEDSSIYLCSVEQGSDYGYTFGSGTRLTVV.

The rearrangement uses TRBV6-2 or TRBV6-3 and TRBJ2-4, with D hard to call. Trimming removed 2 bases at V and 0 bases at J, with 11 bases between. This CDR3 spans 16 amino acids. From germline, CDR1 is MNHEY and CDR2 SVGEGT. The CDR3 loop is CASSYGAGIAKNIQYF. As DNA, the CDR3 is TGTGCCAGCAGTTACGGCGCAGGAATAGCCAAAAACATTCAGTACTTC.

In the case of this clonotype: The junction departs from germline at one end; a sequencing error may be responsible. The rearrangement uses TRBV20-1 and TRBJ1-5, with D perhaps TRBD1 (6 bases). Germline CDR1 is DFQATT and CDR2 is SNEGSKA (reference sequence). CDR3 length: 12 amino acids. The CDR3: CSARDRRGPRYF. The CDR3 DNA is TGCAGTGCTAGAGATCGGCGGGGGCCCCGGTATTTT.

V is TRBV20-1 and J is TRBJ2-1; 8 nucleotides line up with TRBD2. Germline CDR1 is DFQATT and CDR2 is SNEGSKA (reference sequence). This CDR3 comprises 14 residues. V lost 4 bases, J lost 7 bases, and 9 bases stayed unmatched. DNA of the CDR3: TGCAGTGCTATCGGGGTAGCGGGAAGGAATGAGCAGTTCTTC. Encoded protein: CSAIGVAGRNEQFF.

The chain is built from TRBV6-6 and TRBJ1-1; no clear D. The CDR3 runs to 14 residues. V was trimmed by 0 bases and J by 10 bases, leaving 15 bases between them. CDR1 and CDR2 (germline): MNHNY, SVGAGI (reference sequence). The CDR3 region is CASSYSARVEGAFF. CDR3 DNA sequence: TGTGCCAGCAGTTACTCAGCGAGGGTTGAGGGAGCTTTCTTT.

The V and J genes are TRBV4-3 and TRBJ1-2; 9 positions match TRBD1. CDR1 and CDR2 (germline): LGHNA, YSLEER. This CDR3 region has 15 residues. V lost 6 bases to trimming and J lost 8 bases; unmatched junction nucleotides: 13. CDR3 bases: TGCGCCAGCAGTCTCGGTACAGGACAGGGGAAGGGCTACACCTTC. Translation gives CASSLGTGQGKGYTF.